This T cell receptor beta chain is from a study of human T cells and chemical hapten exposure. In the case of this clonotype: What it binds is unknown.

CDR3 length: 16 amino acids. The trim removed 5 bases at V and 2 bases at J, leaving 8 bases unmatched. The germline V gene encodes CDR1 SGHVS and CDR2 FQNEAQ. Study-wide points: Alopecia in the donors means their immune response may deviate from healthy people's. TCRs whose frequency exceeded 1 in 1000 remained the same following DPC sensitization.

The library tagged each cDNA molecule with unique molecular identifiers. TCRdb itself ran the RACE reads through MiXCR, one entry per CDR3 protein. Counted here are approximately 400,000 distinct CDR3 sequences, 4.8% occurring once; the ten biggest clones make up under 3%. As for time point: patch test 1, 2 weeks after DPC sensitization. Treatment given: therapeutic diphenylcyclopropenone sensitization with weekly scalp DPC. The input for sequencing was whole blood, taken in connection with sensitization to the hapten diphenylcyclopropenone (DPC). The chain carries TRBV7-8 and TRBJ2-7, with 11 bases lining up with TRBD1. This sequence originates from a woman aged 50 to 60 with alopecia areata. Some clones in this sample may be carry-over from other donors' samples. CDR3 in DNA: TGTGCCAGCAGCCGGGATCGGGGACAGGGGGCCTACGAGCAGTACTTC. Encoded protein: CASSRDRGQGAYEQYF. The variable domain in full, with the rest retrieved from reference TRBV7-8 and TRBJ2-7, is GAGVSQSPRYKVAKRGQDVALRCDPISGHVSLFWYQQALGQGPEFLTYFQNEAQLDKSGLPSDRFFAERPEGSVSTLKIQRTQQEDSAVYLCASSRDRGQGAYEQYFGPGTRLTVT.